This T cell receptor (beta chain) stems from a study of T cell responses to AZD1222 COVID-19 vaccine. Overall study results and limits: Spike was spanned by vaccine-associated CD4 TCRs, with dominance at 160-218 and 743-854. Spike-specific TCR breadth and depth were elevated following two AZD1222 doses. Unmutated variant regions are reportedly targeted by nearly half of spike-specific TCRs.

With respect to this clone: The target antigen is unknown.

This CDR3 spans 17 amino acids. Germline CDR1 is SGHDN and CDR2 is FVKESK. V dropped 4 bases and J dropped 5 bases, with 18 bases sitting between them. Pooled together were second doses at about 4 or about 12 weeks. Clones were sequenced by immunoSEQ multiplex PCR, and TCRdb holds only the in-frame ones, with some missing. The sample shows tens of thousands of clones, approximately 87% of them seen only once. This chain links TRBV14 with TRBJ1-6; the D is unclear. This clonotype originated in an adult who received the AZD1222 COVID-19 vaccine. The sequencing here drew on peripheral blood, taken 28 days after the second AZD1222 dose. CDR3 nucleotide sequence: TGTGCCAGCAGCCCCTCTAGGCGAGGGCCTGATAATTCACCCCTCCACTTT. Protein sequence: CASSPSRRGPDNSPLHF. The variable domain in full, completed from reference TRBV14 and TRBJ1-6, reads EAGVTQFPSHSVIEKGQTVTLRCDPISGHDNLYWYRRVMGKEIKFLLHFVKESKQDESGMPNNRFLAERTGGTYSTLKVQPAELEDSGVYFCASSPSRRGPDNSPLHFGNGTRLTVT.